These 28 T cell receptor beta chains were sequenced from one sample in a study of blood T cell repertoires in COVID-19. Data came from immunoSEQ multiplex PCR; TCRdb stores just in-frame clones and leaves some out. The top ten hold more than 5% of the sample, which has around 100,000 clones, approximately 85% seen once. The sequencing sample was made of peripheral blood. The receptors derive from a woman aged 55-69 years with COVID-19, enrolled during active disease.

The chain employs TRBV4-3 and TRBJ1-5; D unresolved. The CDR3 spans 16 residues. Trimming stripped 0 bases from V and 5 bases from J, with 14 bases between. Germline-derived CDR1 and CDR2 are LGHNA and YSLEER. CDR3 in amino acids: CASSQDRRLPYQPQHF. CDR3 bases: TGCGCCAGCAGCCAAGATAGGAGACTTCCTTATCAGCCCCAGCATTTT.

V gene TRBV6-2 or TRBV6-3 combines with J gene TRBJ1-1, with a tentative D call TRBD1 (5 bases). V lost 2 bases, J lost 1 base, and 8 bases lay in between. CDR1 and CDR2 (germline): MNHEY, SVGEGT. The length of the CDR3 is 14 residues. This CDR3 is CASSYQGANTEAFF. For the CDR3, the DNA is TGTGCCAGCAGTTACCAAGGGGCGAACACTGAAGCTTTCTTT.

V and J are TRBV10-3 and TRBJ1-1; D possibly corresponds to TRBD1 (6 bases). Trimming shortened V by 6 bases and J by 1 base, and 15 bases separated the two germline ends. Per the germline V gene, CDR1 is ENHRY and CDR2 is SYGVKD. The CDR3 spans 15 residues. This CDR3 reads CAISLNRVKNTEAFF. Written as DNA, the CDR3 is TGTGCCATCAGCCTTAACAGGGTTAAGAACACTGAAGCTTTCTTT.

The rearrangement links TRBV20-1 to TRBJ2-7; weak D call: TRBD2 (6 bases). The CDR3 loop spans 11 amino acids. Germline V CDR1 and CDR2: DFQATT, SNEGSKA (reference sequence). Trimming cost V 3 bases and J 6 bases, with 9 bases left between them. CDR3 coding DNA: TGCAGTGCTAGTCGGGGGATCGAGCAGTACTTC. This gives the protein CSASRGIEQYF.

CDR3 loop: CAWSRSWQETQYF. CDR3 nucleotide sequence: TGTGCCTGGAGTAGGAGTTGGCAAGAGACCCAGTACTTC. The chain recombines TRBV30 with TRBJ2-5; D is undetermined. The CDR3 is made up of 13 amino acids. Per germline, CDR1 GTSNPN and CDR2 SVGIG (reference sequence). Trimming stripped 2 bases from V and 2 bases from J, with 9 bases between.

This clone was seen a handful of times. This chain links TRBV5-1 with TRBJ2-1; TRBD1 might be the D (6 bases). Between the trimmed V and J ends, which lost 4 bases and 5 bases, there was a span of 22 bases. Germline V CDR1 and CDR2: SGHRS, YFSETQ. This CDR3 comprises 17 residues. CDR3 sequence: CASSPHRTVEFNNEQFF. The CDR3 nucleotides read TGCGCCAGCAGCCCACACCGGACAGTAGAATTTAACAATGAGCAGTTCTTC.

This clone appeared a few times. The J gene is TRBJ2-7, the V gene TRBV9; 9 nucleotides align to TRBD1. The CDR3 consists of 14 residues. Germline loops: CDR1 SGDLS, CDR2 YYNGEE. The trim removed 3 bases at V and 6 bases at J, leaving 7 bases unmatched. CDR3 DNA sequence: TGTGCCAGCAGCGGGGGACAGGGTGCTGTCGAGCAGTACTTC. The encoded protein is CASSGGQGAVEQYF.

The V gene is TRBV5-1, the J gene TRBJ1-2; maybe TRBD1 (6 bases). CDR1 is SGHRS and CDR2 is YFSETQ in the germline V gene. The CDR3 sequence is 15 residues long. With 2 bases removed from V and 3 bases from J, the gap between germline ends came to 14 bases. This CDR3 is CASSLHREKDYGYTF. As DNA, the CDR3 is TGCGCCAGCAGCTTACACAGGGAGAAGGACTATGGCTACACCTTC.

The chain is built from TRBV7-2 and TRBJ1-2; tentative D call: TRBD1 (6 bases). This CDR3 region has 14 residues. V was trimmed by 1 base and J by 2 bases, leaving 8 bases between them. Germline CDR1 and CDR2: SGHTA and FQGNSA. CDR3 region: CASSLGQANYGYTF. DNA of the CDR3: TGTGCCAGCAGCTTAGGACAGGCGAACTATGGCTACACCTTC. Full variable domain (remainder filled in from reference TRBV7-2 and TRBJ1-2): GAGVSQSPSNKVTEKGKDVELRCDPISGHTALYWYRQSLGQGLEFLIYFQGNSAPDKSGLPSDRFSAERTGGSVSTLTIQRTQQEDSAVYLCASSLGQANYGYTFGSGTRLTVV.

V usage is TRBV4-1 and J usage is TRBJ1-2; perhaps TRBD1 as D (5 bases). Deletions cut 3 bases from V and 0 bases from J, with 11 bases between. This CDR3 is 15 amino acids long. In germline, CDR1 is MGHRA, CDR2 YSYEKL. The CDR3 DNA reads TGCGCCAGCAGCCAGGATGGAGGGGCTAACTATGGCTACACCTTC. Its translation is CASSQDGGANYGYTF.

The J gene is TRBJ1-1, the V gene TRBV29-1; the D is unclear. V lost 5 bases and J 1 base, leaving 8 bases between the germline ends. The CDR3 has 12 amino acids. The germline V gene has CDR1 SQVTM and CDR2 ANQGSEA. In DNA form, the CDR3 reads TGCAGCGTTCGGGTGGCGAACACTGAAGCTTTCTTT. Translated, it gives CSVRVANTEAFF.

This rearrangement joins TRBV15 to TRBJ2-1; D unclear. V was cut by 5 bases and J by 5 bases, with 10 bases left in between. This CDR3 contains 13 residues. Looked up from germline, CDR1 is LNHNV and CDR2 is YYDKDF (reference sequence). In DNA, the CDR3 is TGTGCCACCAGCGCCAGACTCGACAATGAGCAGTTCTTC. This gives the protein CATSARLDNEQFF.

The chain uses TRBV5-4 and TRBJ2-7, with D perhaps matching TRBD1 (6 bases). This CDR3 contains 14 residues. The germline CDR1 and CDR2 sequences are SGHNT and YYREEE (reference sequence). V was shortened by 0 bases and J by 3 bases, with 10 bases between the two germline ends. The CDR3 bases are TGTGCCAGCAGCTTGGGCAGGGGTTTCTACGAGCAGTACTTC. It codes for CASSLGRGFYEQYF.

This chain connects TRBV7-2 to TRBJ2-5; 14 bases are a match to TRBD2. The germline CDR1 and CDR2 sequences are SGHTA and FQGNSA. The CDR3 contains 16 residues. The J segment lost 2 bases and the V segment lost 1 base, leaving 0 bases of the junction unmatched. The CDR3 DNA is TGTGCCAGCAGCTTAGGGACTAGCGGGGGGCAAGAGACCCAGTACTTC. Its translation: CASSLGTSGGQETQYF.

This clone was detected once. The rearrangement joins TRBV6-5 to TRBJ1-6; D unresolved. The CDR3 totals 13 residues. Germline V gene sequence: CDR1 MNHEY, CDR2 SVGAGI. Trimming left V 8 bases short and J 0 bases short, with 5 bases between. DNA for the CDR3: TGTGCCAGCGTGAGCTCCTATAATTCACCCCTCCACTTT. Amino acid sequence: CASVSSYNSPLHF.

This clone was observed a handful of times. J is TRBJ2-2 and V is TRBV18; perhaps TRBD2 as D (6 bases). V was cut by 5 bases and J by 0 bases, with 16 bases left in between. CDR3 length equals 17 residues. Per the germline V gene, CDR1 is KGHSH and CDR2 is LQKENI. CDR3 coding DNA: TGTGCCAGCTCATTCGAAACTAGCCGCACGAACACCGGGGAGCTGTTTTTT. It encodes CASSFETSRTNTGELFF. The variable domain in full, completed from reference TRBV18 and TRBJ2-2, reads NAGVMQNPRHLVRRRGQEARLRCSPMKGHSHVYWYRQLPEEGLKFMVYLQKENIIDESGMPKERFSAEFPKEGPSILRIQQVVRGDSAAYFCASSFETSRTNTGELFFGEGSRLTVL.

In DNA, the CDR3 is TGTGCCAGCAGCCAAGATCTGGGCAGGGAGCTGTTTTTT. Encoded protein: CASSQDLGRELFF. This rearrangement joins TRBV3-1 (or the pseudogene TRBV3-2) to TRBJ2-2; no firm D call. CDR1 and CDR2 from the germline V gene are LGHDT and YNNKEL (reference sequence). Trimming took 0 bases from V and 9 from J, leaving 8 bases between them. CDR3 length equals 13 residues.

The chain employs TRBV12-3 or TRBV12-4 and TRBJ1-1, with D perhaps matching TRBD1 (6 bases). CDR3 length equals 13 residues. V was clipped by 5 bases and J by 2 bases, with 9 bases between them. The CDR3 spells CASSLDSNTEAFF. The CDR3 nucleotides are TGTGCCAGCAGTCTGGACAGCAACACTGAAGCTTTCTTT.

The chain is built from TRBV7-8 and TRBJ1-1, with 9 bases aligning to TRBD1. V lost 4 bases, J lost 6 bases, and 15 bases stayed unmatched. Germline values: CDR1 SGHVS, CDR2 FQNEAQ. This CDR3 has 17 amino acids. The DNA of the CDR3 is TGTGCCAGCAGCTCCGGGACAGGGTATTTTGTGGGCGCTGAAGCTTTCTTT. This codes for CASSSGTGYFVGAEAFF.

The chain recombines TRBV29-1 with TRBJ2-1, with TRBD1 matching 8 bases. This CDR3 is 14 amino acids long. CDR1 and CDR2 (germline): SQVTM, ANQGSEA. The J segment lost 2 bases and the V segment lost 1 base, leaving 1 base of the junction unmatched. CDR3 protein: CSVEGQGTYNEQFF. The CDR3 DNA reads as TGCAGCGTTGAAGGACAGGGGACCTACAATGAGCAGTTCTTC.

This rearrangement joins TRBV19 to TRBJ1-1; 7 nucleotides line up with TRBD1. V was pared by 0 bases and J by 9 bases, with 1 base of the junction left unmatched. In germline, CDR1 is LNHDA, CDR2 SQIVND (reference sequence). The CDR3 runs 12 residues. In DNA, the CDR3 is TGTGCCAGTAGTATAGAGGGACAGAAAGCTTTCTTT. Its translation is CASSIEGQKAFF.

The V call is TRBV7-2, the J call TRBJ1-1, with TRBD1 matching 9 bases. Germline V gene data show CDR1 as SGHTA and CDR2 as FQGNSA. The CDR3 is made up of 15 amino acids. Trimming cost V 3 bases and J 0 bases; bases outside gene matches: 2. CDR3: CASSLNRGLNTEAFF. The CDR3 nucleotides read TGTGCCAGCAGCTTGAACAGGGGGCTGAACACTGAAGCTTTCTTT. Based on the CDR3 plus reference TRBV7-2 and TRBJ1-1, the full variable domain is GAGVSQSPSNKVTEKGKDVELRCDPISGHTALYWYRQSLGQGLEFLIYFQGNSAPDKSGLPSDRFSAERTGGSVSTLTIQRTQQEDSAVYLCASSLNRGLNTEAFFGQGTRLTVV.

The rearrangement links TRBV19 to TRBJ1-5; 7 nucleotides line up with TRBD1. Per germline, CDR1 LNHDA and CDR2 SQIVND (reference sequence). This CDR3 contains 16 residues. V trimming: 7 bases; J trimming: 7 bases; junction bases outside the gene matches: 16. The CDR3 nucleotides read TGTGCCAGTAATTTATACAGGGGTAACTTCATACAGCCCCAGCATTTT. Translation: CASNLYRGNFIQPQHF.

This rearrangement joins TRBV2 to TRBJ1-3, with D possibly being TRBD1 (5 bases). CDR1 is SNHLY and CDR2 is FYNNEI in the germline V gene. The CDR3 totals 15 residues. V lost 4 bases and J 1 base, leaving 11 bases between the germline ends. The CDR3 loop reads CASSVEQVSGNTIYF. CDR3 coding DNA: TGTGCCAGCAGTGTCGAACAGGTATCTGGAAACACCATATATTTT. The full variable domain, completed using reference TRBV2 and TRBJ1-3, is EPEVTQTPSHQVTQMGQEVILRCVPISNHLYFYWYRQILGQKVEFLVSFYNNEISEKSEIFDDQFSVERPDGSNFTLKIRSTKLEDSAMYFCASSVEQVSGNTIYFGEGSWLTVV.

The chain recombines TRBV14 with TRBJ2-1; 16 bases are shared with TRBD2. V lost 4 bases, J lost 4 bases, and 13 bases stayed unmatched. The CDR3 extends over 20 amino acids. Per the germline V gene, CDR1 is SGHDN and CDR2 is FVKESK. The CDR3 spells CASSPGSGTSGGAFYNEQFF. The CDR3 DNA is TGTGCCAGCAGCCCCGGATCCGGGACTAGCGGGGGGGCGTTTTACAATGAGCAGTTCTTC.

This chain links TRBV5-5 with TRBJ2-1; 8 bases are shared with TRBD1. The CDR3 spans 16 residues. Germline V gene lookup returns CDR1 SGHKS and CDR2 YYEKEE (reference sequence). J gave up 7 bases and V 3 bases, and 12 bases lay outside the gene matches. DNA of the CDR3: TGTGCCAGCAGCTCCATGAGGCAGGGGGCTTGGAATGAGCAGTTCTTC. Its protein is CASSSMRQGAWNEQFF.

This clone was observed once. This sequence joins TRBV10-3 and TRBJ1-4; 9 nucleotides match TRBD1. CDR3 length equals 15 residues. Germline assignment: CDR1 ENHRY and CDR2 SYGVKD. The junction had 6 bases not matched to a gene; V was cut back by 3 bases and J by 7 bases. Here the CDR3 DNA reads TGTGCCATCAGTGAAAGGGACAGGGAGGGTGAAAAACTGTTTTTT. It yields the protein CAISERDREGEKLFF.

The V and J genes are TRBV15 and TRBJ1-2, with D uncertain. The V and J ends lost 0 bases and 4 bases respectively, with 18 bases between them. The germline V gene has CDR1 LNHNV and CDR2 YYDKDF (reference sequence). CDR3 length: 17 residues. Written as DNA, the CDR3 is TGTGCCACCAGCAGAGATGAAATTAACAGCCTCACCTATGGCTACACCTTC. Translating it yields CATSRDEINSLTYGYTF. The full variable domain, with the rest looked up from reference TRBV15 and TRBJ1-2, is DAMVIQNPRYQVTQFGKPVTLSCSQTLNHNVMYWYQQKSSQAPKLLFHYYDKDFNNEADTPDNFQSRRPNTSFCFLDIRSPGLGDTAMYLCATSRDEINSLTYGYTFGSGTRLTVV.